The entry below describes one T cell receptor beta chain. Its antigen target is currently unknown. There are no base qualities to consult, and no much larger clone falls within one base. Enrolling through a virtual design, the prospective study's participants ranged in age from about 18 to 89 years and lived across some 22 United States geographic areas. To assign participants to cohorts, the prospective study relied on clinical history that participants themselves reported in a screening survey and a study questionnaire. Exposed participants had been in contact, within 2 weeks of entering the study, with a person who had a PCR-confirmed or clinician-diagnosed case of COVID-19. Each participant in the prospective study had whole blood, serum and a nasopharyngeal or oropharyngeal swab collected by mobile phlebotomists. Over a 2-month period, participants in the prospective study had the option of providing additional blood draws and questionnaires. Blood samples from the prospective study were shipped frozen or at room temperature prior to DNA extraction.

The immunoSEQ Assay, a bias-controlled multiplex PCR, was used to amplify TCRbeta CDR3 regions from genomic DNA. The paper's processing steps were these. Nucleated cell counts per sample were estimated from amplification of reference gene primers within the assay. To quantify the absolute abundance of each unique TCRbeta CDR3 rearrangement, sequence reads were collapsed and filtered. For each sample, productive Simpson clonality was calculated as the square root of Simpson's diversity index over productive rearrangements. Here the immuneACCESS table is served through TCRdb, limited to in-frame sequences with V and J called. Missing clones are a known gap in these copies; in checked studies unresolved V genes cover under half, and the rest lacks a known reason. The D gene and trimming were derived from the DNA, and the V and J assignments and clone size from that table. Recorded for this sample are about 430,000 clones; approximately 91% of them occurred a single time. In total, the top ten clones hold roughly 1.4% of the sample.

From the cysteine through the phenylalanine, the CDR3 covers 21 amino acids. CDR3 DNA only is kept here, 63 bases in frame from base 1. For CDR1 and CDR2, the germline V gene lists SGHTA and FQGNSA. Trimming takes 0 bases off V and 2 bases off J; junction bases not matched to a gene: 14. These data are taken from a study of blood T cell repertoires in COVID-19 (dated by TCRdb to the early 2020s). Regarding the research as a whole: Collaborator samples came from the United States, Italy and Spain and covered acute and convalescent phases of COVID-19. The prospective study material was composed of cDNA or gDNA derived from T cells, B-cell-depleted T cells, or PBMCs. The dataset comprised deeply sampled blood TCRbeta repertoires from subjects exposed to, actively infected with, or recovered from COVID-19. The repertoires were made available in a free public database intended to serve as a resource for research on the immune response to SARS-CoV-2. Samples were obtained from the ongoing ImmuneRACE study (first 160 participants) and from 950 to 1,500 subjects provided by 6 global collaborators. A de-identified subject ID, COVID-19 status, age in years and sex were almost always included in the sample metadata. HLA class I and class II types, where available, came from metadata supplied by the sample provider rather than from assay-based typing. Summary of the overall study and its limitations: Clinical and demographic metadata were provided uncurated, with the amount varying by source and participant.

The material sequenced was PBMCs or T cells enriched from blood (not recorded which). The TCR sequence derives from a woman aged 18-29 years who had been exposed to COVID-19. The sequence joins TRBV7-2 to TRBJ2-1; 12 bases in between match TRBD2. CDR3 region: CASSLARLFLAGGGTYNEQFF. The sequenced DNA is TGTGCCAGCAGCTTAGCCCGCTTGTTTCTAGCGGGAGGGGGGACCTACAATGAGCAGTTCTTC.